The 29 T cell receptor beta chains below were found in one sample sequenced in a study of blood T cells in healthy people across ages. PCR was performed a second time for roughly 7 to 11 cycles using a sample-barcoded 5' primer and a J-beta primer mix. TCRdb reprocessed the 5' RACE reads with MiXCR, giving one entry per CDR3 protein. The sample carries 250,000 to 300,000 distinct CDR3 sequences, 25% to 30% recorded once. Sequencing was carried out using blood. These receptors were taken from a woman between 70 and 85 years old in good health.

This sequence joins TRBV11-2 and TRBJ2-7; 8 bases match TRBD1. The ends lost 5 bases at V and 6 bases at J; junction bases unmatched: 12. This CDR3 is built from 15 residues. In germline, CDR1 is SGHAT, CDR2 FQNNGV. The CDR3 DNA is TGTGCCAGCAGCATACGACAGGGGTTAGGAGCCGAGCAGTACTTC. This codes for CASSIRQGLGAEQYF.

The V call is TRBV28, the J call TRBJ1-2; the D is unclear. V dropped 10 bases and J dropped 4 bases, with 16 bases sitting between them. This CDR3 region has 13 residues. CDR1 and CDR2 (germline): MDHEN, SYDVKM. CDR3 coding DNA: TGTGCCACTCACTCCGGACCCCTCTATGGCTACACCTTC. Amino acids: CATHSGPLYGYTF.

This clonotype came up a few times. This chain joins TRBV21-1 and TRBJ1-3; the table's D call of TRBD1 was not tested on the DNA. TRBV21-1 is a known pseudogene. The CDR3 has 18 residues. The CDR3: CASSKKRGRPKGGNTIYF. The CDR3 DNA is TGTGCCAGCAGCAAAAAGAGGGGCCGCCCCAAGGGTGGAAACACCATATATTTT.

The J gene is TRBJ2-5, the V gene TRBV27; D remains ambiguous. The J call may not be correct, given that the DNA end is closer to TRBJ2-7. Germline CDR1 is MNHEY and CDR2 is SMNVEV (reference sequence). The CDR3 has 13 residues. This CDR3 reads CASSLITESEQYF. The CDR3 DNA follows: TGTGCCAGCAGTTTAATTACGGAATCCGAGCAGTACTTC.

This rearrangement joins TRBV23-1 to TRBJ1-2; TRBD1 is a possible D gene (5 bases). TRBV23-1 belongs to the ORF category, with a function that is uncertain. The V and J ends lost 2 bases and 1 base respectively, with 11 bases between them. CDR3 length: 15 amino acids. As DNA, the CDR3 is TGCGCCAGCAGTCAAAGTCGGGGGGATAACTATGGCTACACCTTC. Translated, it gives CASSQSRGDNYGYTF.

The chain carries TRBV29-1 and TRBJ1-1; D is possibly TRBD1 (5 bases). The CDR3 is made up of 14 amino acids. The V end lost 6 bases, the J end lost 11 bases, and 25 bases lay between the germline ends. The V gene's germline CDR1 is SQVTM and CDR2 ANQGSEA. The CDR3 reads CSVARGGSSVEAFF. For the CDR3, the DNA is TGCAGCGTCGCAAGGGGTGGCTCAAGCGTTGAGGCTTTCTTT.

This clonotype has at least ten counts. This chain uses TRBV20-1 with TRBJ2-5; D is unclear. TRBJ2-1 explains the end of the DNA better; the J call may be wrong. This CDR3 has 10 amino acids. In germline, CDR1 is DFQATT, CDR2 SNEGSKA (reference sequence). The CDR3 loop reads CSAREEDQFF. The CDR3 region has the DNA TGCAGTGCTAGAGAAGAGGACCAGTTCTTC.

This chain joins TRBV3-1 and TRBJ1-2; TRBD1 might be the D (5 bases). The length of the CDR3 is 14 residues. Germline lookup yields CDR1 LGHDT and CDR2 YNNKEL (reference sequence). Deletions cut 2 bases from V and 4 bases from J, with 11 bases between. CDR3 region: CASSQSQGSYGYTF. The CDR3 region has the DNA TGTGCCAGCAGCCAATCTCAGGGTAGCTATGGCTACACCTTC.

This clonotype occurred a few times. The J gene is TRBJ1-1, the V gene TRBV6-5; 9 bases line up with TRBD1. The germline CDR1 and CDR2 sequences are MNHEY and SVGAGI. The J segment lost 5 bases and the V segment lost 4 bases, leaving 5 bases of the junction unmatched. The CDR3 contains 14 residues. The DNA of the CDR3 is TGTGCCAGCAGTTTTGACAGGGGGAGGACTGAAGCTTTCTTT. Protein: CASSFDRGRTEAFF.

This clonotype has only a few counts. This CDR3 reads CASSTLSGRVNEQFF. The CDR3 nucleotides are TGTGCCAGCAGTACCCTAAGCGGGAGGGTTAATGAGCAGTTCTTC. The rearrangement joins TRBV28 to TRBJ2-1; TRBD2 aligns across 10 bases. Germline CDR1 and CDR2: MDHEN and SYDVKM. The J segment lost 7 bases and the V segment lost 5 bases, leaving 8 bases of the junction unmatched. CDR3 length: 15 amino acids.

This clonotype has a handful of counts. The chain carries TRBV12-3 or TRBV12-4 and TRBJ2-5, with D tentatively TRBD2 (6 bases). The V gene lost 7 bases and the J gene lost 5 bases, with 17 bases spanning the gap. The length of the CDR3 is 14 residues. CDR3 amino acids: CASTGLGGGETQYF. The CDR3 coding sequence is TGTGCCAGCACGGGACTTGGTGGAGGGGAGACCCAGTACTTC.

This chain links TRBV6-2 or TRBV6-3 with TRBJ2-7, with D possibly being TRBD2 (6 bases). This CDR3 contains 15 residues. Germline assignment: CDR1 MNHEY and CDR2 SVGEGT. Trimming pared 6 bases from V and 0 bases from J, leaving 15 bases between. CDR3 protein: CASSKLAQSSYEQYF. The CDR3 region has the DNA TGTGCCAGCAGCAAACTAGCTCAGAGCTCCTACGAGCAGTACTTC.

This clonotype was seen only a few times. The rearrangement joins TRBV12-1 to TRBJ2-4. TRBV12-1 is listed as a pseudogene. CDR3 length: 15 amino acids. The CDR3 here is CASSFGSVAKNIQYF. The CDR3 DNA sequence: TGTGCCAGCAGCTTTGGATCGGTAGCCAAAAACATTCAGTACTTC.

This clonotype has just one count. This chain connects TRBV2 to TRBJ2-5; the match to TRBD2 covers 8 bases. Trimming removed 2 bases from V and 10 bases from J; junction bases left unmatched: 12. This CDR3 has 15 amino acids. The germline gives CDR1 SNHLY, CDR2 FYNNEI. CDR3 DNA sequence: TGTGCCAGCAGTGAAACCTCAGCGGGAGCGGGGGACCAGTACTTC. It codes for CASSETSAGAGDQYF.

CDR3 in amino acids: CASSANSGTTNTEAFF. The CDR3 DNA follows: TGTGCCAGCAGTGCAAATTCCGGGACAACGAACACTGAAGCTTTCTTT. The chain employs TRBV6-1 and TRBJ1-1; tentatively, D is TRBD1 (6 bases). Germline loops: CDR1 MNHNS, CDR2 SASEGT. Trimming cost V 4 bases and J 1 base, with 16 bases left between them. The CDR3 contains 16 residues.

The chain has TRBV20-1 and TRBJ2-7; TRBD2 agrees at 9 bases. CDR3 length equals 14 residues. Germline V gene lookup returns CDR1 DFQATT and CDR2 SNEGSKA (reference sequence). V shed 6 bases and J 0 bases; nucleotides not matched to a gene: 6. This CDR3 reads CSALVSGSSYEQYF. In DNA, the CDR3 is TGCAGTGCACTTGTTAGCGGGAGCTCCTACGAGCAGTACTTC.

A few counts support this clonotype. This chain links TRBV7-2 with TRBJ2-1; D not certain. The germline gives CDR1 SGHTA, CDR2 FQGNSA. This CDR3 has 11 residues. V was cut by 5 bases and J by 10 bases, with 9 bases left in between. CDR3 DNA sequence: TGTGCCAGCAGCCCGGCTGAGGAGCAGTTCTTC. This translates into CASSPAEEQFF.

The rearrangement uses TRBV2 and TRBJ2-3; D gene uncertain. Deletions cut 8 bases from V and 2 bases from J, with 14 bases between. Looked up from germline, CDR1 is SNHLY and CDR2 is FYNNEI. The CDR3 is made up of 14 amino acids. CDR3 loop: CASGASIVTDTQYF. The CDR3 DNA reads TGTGCCAGCGGAGCTAGTATCGTCACAGATACGCAGTATTTT.

In this sample, this clonotype turned up a few times. The chain joins TRBV6-6 to TRBJ2-2, with a tentative D call TRBD2 (6 bases). Trimming pared 2 bases from V and 4 bases from J, leaving 11 bases between. Germline values: CDR1 MNHNY, CDR2 SVGAGI (reference sequence). This CDR3 contains 15 residues. DNA for the CDR3: TGTGCCAGCAGTTACGAGCGGCGGGGCACCGGGGAGCTGTTTTTT. Its translation: CASSYERRGTGELFF.

This clonotype has a count of ten or more. The chain links TRBV5-1 to TRBJ2-1, with TRBD2 identical over 8 bases. This CDR3 is 15 amino acids long. CDR1 is SGHRS and CDR2 is YFSETQ in the germline V gene. Germline trimming cut 0 bases from V and 2 bases from J; bases unmatched to any gene: 1. In nucleotides, the CDR3 is TGCGCCAGCAGCTTGGTGCGGGAGGCCTACAATGAGCAGTTCTTC. Amino acids: CASSLVREAYNEQFF.

The V gene is TRBV7-9, the J gene TRBJ2-7; 16 positions agree with TRBD2. Germline V gene data show CDR1 as SEHNR and CDR2 as FQNEAQ (reference sequence). After removal of 5 bases from V and 0 bases from J, the junction contained 7 bases not matched to a gene. This CDR3 is built from 18 residues. The CDR3 coding sequence is TGTGCCAGCAGCGTGGGACTAGCGGGAGGGCCCCGCTCCTACGAGCAGTACTTC. Translating gives CASSVGLAGGPRSYEQYF.

The J gene is TRBJ2-7, the V gene TRBV7-8; D not resolved. V shed 5 bases and J shed 0 bases, with 11 bases lying between them. Germline CDR1 is SGHVS and CDR2 is FQNEAQ. This CDR3 is built from 14 residues. CDR3 protein: CASSAELLSYEQYV. The CDR3 DNA sequence: TGTGCCAGCAGCGCGGAACTTCTCTCCTACGAGCAGTACGTC.

This clonotype was seen more than once but under ten times. This rearrangement joins TRBV27 to TRBJ2-3; no definite D call. With 6 bases removed from V and 6 bases from J, the gap between germline ends came to 10 bases. The CDR3 spans 12 residues. Germline assignment: CDR1 MNHEY and CDR2 SMNVEV (reference sequence). CDR3 in DNA: TGTGCCAGCAGCCCTACCTCGGATACGCAGTATTTT. Translation: CASSPTSDTQYF.

This clonotype was seen repeatedly, ten times or more. The V call is TRBV4-2, the J call TRBJ2-1, with TRBD2 matching over 8 bases. This CDR3 is 14 amino acids long. V shed 3 bases, J shed 9 bases, and the junction held 7 bases outside the gene matches. Germline CDR1 is LGHNA and CDR2 is YNFKEQ. For the CDR3, the DNA is TGTGCCAGCAGCCAGGGGGGACTAGTCGGTGAGCAGTTCTTC. It translates to CASSQGGLVGEQFF.

In its sample, this clonotype was seen a few times. The rearrangement joins TRBV6-1 to TRBJ2-4, with D possibly matching TRBD1 (6 bases). Germline V gives CDR1 MNHNS, CDR2 SASEGT. The ends were cut back, 0 bases at V and 4 bases at J, with 22 bases in the middle. The CDR3 has 19 amino acids. The CDR3 region has the DNA TGTGCCAGCAGTGAAGCATTGGACAGTTCCTTCGAGTCTAAAAACATTCAGTACTTC. Encoded protein: CASSEALDSSFESKNIQYF.

This clonotype was seen a handful of times. The chain carries TRBV6-6 and TRBJ1-4, with D possibly matching TRBD1 (5 bases). Trimming shortened V by 6 bases and J by 3 bases, and 14 bases separated the two germline ends. This CDR3 contains 15 residues. In germline, CDR1 is MNHNY, CDR2 SVGAGI (reference sequence). The CDR3 coding sequence is TGTGCCAGCAGGTCTGCAGGGTGGGCTAATGAAAAACTGTTTTTT. The encoded protein is CASRSAGWANEKLFF.

V is TRBV14 and J is TRBJ2-5; 7 positions match TRBD1. The DNA end favors TRBJ2-7, so the J call may be wrong. This CDR3 comprises 14 residues. Germline CDR1 SGHDN, CDR2 FVKESK. For the CDR3, the DNA is TGTGCCAGCAGCCAAGAAAGGGGGCTGTCCGAGCAGTACTTC. It encodes CASSQERGLSEQYF.

The chain couples TRBV5-1 to TRBJ2-1, with no clear D. Between the trimmed V and J ends, which lost 0 bases and 4 bases, there was a span of 8 bases. Germline CDR1 and CDR2: SGHRS and YFSETQ. The CDR3 totals 14 residues. CDR3 in amino acids: CASSLGGRYNEQFF. The CDR3 region has the DNA TGCGCCAGCAGCTTGGGTGGCAGATACAATGAGCAGTTCTTC.

This sequence joins TRBV28 and TRBJ1-1; a weak D match, TRBD1 (6 bases). CDR1 is MDHEN, CDR2 SYDVKM, per germline. CDR3 length: 14 residues. Trimming took 3 bases from V and 1 from J, leaving 9 bases between them. The CDR3 is CASSFTGTNTEAFF. The CDR3, as DNA: TGTGCCAGCAGTTTCACAGGGACGAACACTGAAGCTTTCTTT.